This T cell receptor beta chain was documented in a study of vaccination and CD4 T cells after COVID-19. About the research overall: Two of the convalescents were Hispanic, and the group consisted of six males and four females. Early (day 14) and late (days 161 to 241) post-vaccine samples came from three convalescent patients. Study-wide points: The median number of SARS-CoV-2-reactive clonotypes increased from approximately 21 to 40, a change that did not reach significance. The great majority, 304 of 307 vaccine-specific clones, proved spike mono-reactive in convalescent patients.

TCRdb re-called the PCR reads with MiXCR, one entry per CDR3 protein. The table includes 26,000 or so distinct CDR3 sequences, approximately 48% detected once. The junction had 6 bases not matched to a gene; V was cut back by 4 bases and J by 3 bases. The germline CDR1 and CDR2 sequences are SGHNT and YYREEE (reference sequence). This CDR3 has 16 residues. Time point given: late sampling 161 to 241 days after vaccination in a few convalescent patients. Notes on this clonotype: Its antigen is not identified.

The receptor's source is a human donor who had recovered from COVID-19. This chain uses TRBV5-4 with TRBJ2-7, with 14 positions matching TRBD2. The sequences come from CD4+ T cells from blood, collected about 7 months after SARS-CoV-2 vaccination. CDR3 bases: TGTGCCAGCAGCGGACTAGCGGGAGGTCCACACTACGAGCAGTACTTC. It codes for CASSGLAGGPHYEQYF. Variable domain in full (rest from reference TRBV5-4 and TRBJ2-7): ETGVTQSPTHLIKTRGQQVTLRCSSQSGHNTVSWYQQALGQGPQFIFQYYREEENGRGNFPPRFSGLQFPNYSSELNVNALELDDSALYLCASSGLAGGPHYEQYFGPGTRLTVT.